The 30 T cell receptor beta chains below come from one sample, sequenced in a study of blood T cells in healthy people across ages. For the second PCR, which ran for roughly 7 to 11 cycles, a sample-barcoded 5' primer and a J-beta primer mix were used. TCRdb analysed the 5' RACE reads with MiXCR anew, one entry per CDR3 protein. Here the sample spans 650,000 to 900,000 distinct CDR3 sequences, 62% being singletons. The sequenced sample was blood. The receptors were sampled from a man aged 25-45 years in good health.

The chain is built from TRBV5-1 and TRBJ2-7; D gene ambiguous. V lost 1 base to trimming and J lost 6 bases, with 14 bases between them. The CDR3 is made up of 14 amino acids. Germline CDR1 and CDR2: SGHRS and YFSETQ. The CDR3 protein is CASSLRQDESEQYF. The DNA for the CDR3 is TGCGCCAGCAGCTTGAGGCAAGACGAAAGCGAGCAGTACTTC.

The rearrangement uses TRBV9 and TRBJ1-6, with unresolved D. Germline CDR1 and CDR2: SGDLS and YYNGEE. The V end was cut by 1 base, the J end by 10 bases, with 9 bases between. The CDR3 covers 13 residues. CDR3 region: CASSVMVGSPLHF. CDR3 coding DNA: TGTGCCAGCAGCGTAATGGTAGGATCACCCCTCCACTTT.

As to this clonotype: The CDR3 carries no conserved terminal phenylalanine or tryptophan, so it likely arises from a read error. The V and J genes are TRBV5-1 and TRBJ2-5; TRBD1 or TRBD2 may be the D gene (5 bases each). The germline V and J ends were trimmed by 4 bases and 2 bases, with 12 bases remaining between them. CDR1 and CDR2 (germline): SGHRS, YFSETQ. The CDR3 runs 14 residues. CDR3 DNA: TGCGCCAGCAGCCGCCCGGGGCTACAAGAGACCCAGTACAAA. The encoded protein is CASSRPGLQETQYK.

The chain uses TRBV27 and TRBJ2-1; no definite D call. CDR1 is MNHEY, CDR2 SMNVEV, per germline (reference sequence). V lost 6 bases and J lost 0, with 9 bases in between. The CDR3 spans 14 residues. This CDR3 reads CASSDESSYNEQFF. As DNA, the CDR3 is TGTGCCAGCAGCGACGAAAGCTCCTACAATGAGCAGTTCTTC.

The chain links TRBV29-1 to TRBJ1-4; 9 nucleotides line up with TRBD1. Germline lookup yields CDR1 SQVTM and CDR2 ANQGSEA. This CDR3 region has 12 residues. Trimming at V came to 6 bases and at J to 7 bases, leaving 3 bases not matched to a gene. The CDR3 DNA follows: TGCAGCGTCCGGACAGGGGCTGAAAAACTGTTTTTT. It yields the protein CSVRTGAEKLFF. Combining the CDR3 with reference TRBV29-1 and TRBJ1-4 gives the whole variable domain SAVISQKPSRDICQRGTSLTIQCQVDSQVTMMFWYRQQPGQSLTLIATANQGSEATYESGFVIDKFPISRPNLTFSTLTVSNMSPEDSSIYLCSVRTGAEKLFFGSGTQLSVL.

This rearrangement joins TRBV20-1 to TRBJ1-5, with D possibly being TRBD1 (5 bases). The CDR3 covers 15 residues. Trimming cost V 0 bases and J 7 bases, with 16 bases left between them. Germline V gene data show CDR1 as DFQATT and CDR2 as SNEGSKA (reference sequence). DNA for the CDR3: TGCAGTGCTAGAGACGTCGGGCAGGGTTGGCAGCCCCAGCATTTT. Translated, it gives CSARDVGQGWQPQHF.

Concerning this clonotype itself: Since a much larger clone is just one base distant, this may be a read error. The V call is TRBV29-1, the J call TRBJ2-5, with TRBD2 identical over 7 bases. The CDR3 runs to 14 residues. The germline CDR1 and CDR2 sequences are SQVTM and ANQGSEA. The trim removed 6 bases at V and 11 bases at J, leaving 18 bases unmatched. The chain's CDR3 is CSVDASGGYNEQYF. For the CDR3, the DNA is TGCAGCGTCGACGCCTCGGGGGGATACAATGAGCAGTACTTC.

The CDR3 bases are TGTGCCAGCATGGGGAGGGGGACTCGAGATAAGGATACGCAGTATTTT. It codes for CASMGRGTRDKDTQYF. The J gene is TRBJ2-3, the V gene TRBV6-6; a possible D gene is TRBD2 (7 bases). The length of the CDR3 is 16 residues. The V gene's germline CDR1 is MNHNY and CDR2 SVGAGI (reference sequence). The V end lost 7 bases, the J end lost 6 bases, and 23 bases lay between the germline ends.

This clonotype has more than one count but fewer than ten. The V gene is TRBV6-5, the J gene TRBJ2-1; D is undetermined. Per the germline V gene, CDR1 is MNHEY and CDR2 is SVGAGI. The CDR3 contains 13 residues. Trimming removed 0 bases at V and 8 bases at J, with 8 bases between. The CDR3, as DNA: TGTGCCAGCAGTTACTCAAGGGTCGATGAGCAGTTCTTC. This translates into CASSYSRVDEQFF.

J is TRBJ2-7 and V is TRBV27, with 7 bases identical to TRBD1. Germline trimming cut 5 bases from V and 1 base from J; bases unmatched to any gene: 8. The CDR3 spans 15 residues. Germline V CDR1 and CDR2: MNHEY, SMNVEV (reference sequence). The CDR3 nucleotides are TGTGCCAGCAGTACAGGGACAGCGTTTTCCTACGAGCAGTACTTC. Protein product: CASSTGTAFSYEQYF.

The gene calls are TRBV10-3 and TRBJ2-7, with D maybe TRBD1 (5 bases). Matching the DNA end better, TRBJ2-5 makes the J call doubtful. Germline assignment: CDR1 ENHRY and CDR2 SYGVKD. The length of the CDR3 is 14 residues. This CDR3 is CAISESQGQGTQYF. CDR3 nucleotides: TGTGCCATCAGTGAGAGCCAGGGCCAGGGGACCCAGTACTTC.

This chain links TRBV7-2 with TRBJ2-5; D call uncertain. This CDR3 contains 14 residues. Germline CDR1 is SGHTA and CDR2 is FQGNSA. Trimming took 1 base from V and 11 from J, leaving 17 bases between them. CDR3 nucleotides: TGTGCCAGCAGCTTAGAGGTCTTCAACAATGAGCAGTACTTC. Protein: CASSLEVFNNEQYF.

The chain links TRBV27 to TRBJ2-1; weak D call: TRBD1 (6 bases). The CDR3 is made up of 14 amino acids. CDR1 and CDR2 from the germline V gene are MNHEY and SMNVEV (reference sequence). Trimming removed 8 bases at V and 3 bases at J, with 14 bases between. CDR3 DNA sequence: TGTGCCAGCCTCTCCCGGGACAACTACAATGAGCAGTTCTTC. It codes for CASLSRDNYNEQFF.

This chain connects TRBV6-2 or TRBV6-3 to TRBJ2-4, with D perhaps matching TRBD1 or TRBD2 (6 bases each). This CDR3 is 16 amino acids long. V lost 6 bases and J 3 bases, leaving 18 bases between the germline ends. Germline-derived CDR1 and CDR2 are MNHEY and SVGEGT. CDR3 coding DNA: TGTGCCAGCAGCCCCGGGGGAGGCAGGGGCAAAAACATTCAGTACTTC. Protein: CASSPGGGRGKNIQYF.

The CDR3 nucleotides are TGTGCCAGCAGCTCGAGCGGGGGCCCCCACAATGAGCAGTTCTTC. Its protein product is CASSSSGGPHNEQFF. V gene TRBV7-3 combines with J gene TRBJ2-1; 8 bases match TRBD2. The V segment lost 4 bases and the J segment 5 bases; nucleotides outside the gene matches: 7. This CDR3 has 15 amino acids. Germline CDR1 reads SGHTA; CDR2 reads FQGTGA.

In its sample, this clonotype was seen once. The CDR3 reads CSARDLTSPSTDTQYF. The CDR3 DNA reads as TGCAGTGCTAGAGATCTCACTAGCCCTAGCACAGATACGCAGTATTTT. This sequence joins TRBV20-1 and TRBJ2-3; a weak D match, TRBD2 (6 bases). Trimming pared 0 bases from V and 0 bases from J, leaving 13 bases between. The CDR3 length is 16 residues. Germline V CDR1 and CDR2: DFQATT, SNEGSKA (reference sequence).

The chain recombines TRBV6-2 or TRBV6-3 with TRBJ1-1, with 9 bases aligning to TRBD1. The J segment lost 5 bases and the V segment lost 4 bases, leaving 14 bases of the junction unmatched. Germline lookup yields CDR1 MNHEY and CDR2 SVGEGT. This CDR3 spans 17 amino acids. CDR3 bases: TGTGCCAGCAGTTGCTCGGAACAGGGGGCGATTGAAACTGAAGCTTTCTTT. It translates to CASSCSEQGAIETEAFF.

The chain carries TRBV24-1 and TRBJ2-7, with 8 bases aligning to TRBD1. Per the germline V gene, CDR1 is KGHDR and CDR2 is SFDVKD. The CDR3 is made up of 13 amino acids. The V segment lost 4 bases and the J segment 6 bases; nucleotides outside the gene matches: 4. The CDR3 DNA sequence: TGTGCCACCAGTGAAGAAACAGGGGGCGAGCAGTACTTC. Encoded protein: CATSEETGGEQYF.

CDR3 region: CASSLYGGSSNQPQHF. In nucleotides, the CDR3 is TGTGCCAGCAGCTTATATGGGGGATCAAGCAATCAGCCCCAGCATTTT. The chain recombines TRBV7-8 with TRBJ1-5; perhaps TRBD1 as D (5 bases). Trimming cost V 2 bases and J 1 base, with 12 bases left between them. Germline-derived CDR1 and CDR2 are SGHVS and FQNEAQ. The CDR3 runs 16 residues.

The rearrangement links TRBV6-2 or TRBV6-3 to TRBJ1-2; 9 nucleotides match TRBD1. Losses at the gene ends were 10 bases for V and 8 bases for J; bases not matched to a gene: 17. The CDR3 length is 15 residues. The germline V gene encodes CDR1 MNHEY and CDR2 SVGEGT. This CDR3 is CANRLPPRTGDGYTF. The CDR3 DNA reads TGTGCCAACAGACTACCTCCCAGGACAGGGGACGGCTACACCTTC.

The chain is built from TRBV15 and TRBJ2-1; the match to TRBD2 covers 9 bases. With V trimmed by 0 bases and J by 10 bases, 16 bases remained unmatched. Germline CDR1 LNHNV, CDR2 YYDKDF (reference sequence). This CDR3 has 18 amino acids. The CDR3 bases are TGTGCCACCAGCAGAGAGGGCCTGTCTAGCGGGGCGACCTACGAGCAGTTCTTC. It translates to CATSREGLSSGATYEQFF.

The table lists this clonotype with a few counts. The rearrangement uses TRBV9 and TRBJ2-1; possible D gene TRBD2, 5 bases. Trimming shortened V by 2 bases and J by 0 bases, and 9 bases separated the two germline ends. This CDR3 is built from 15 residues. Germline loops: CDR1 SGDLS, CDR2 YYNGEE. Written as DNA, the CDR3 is TGTGCCAGCAGCGTCACGGGAAGCTCCTACAATGAGCAGTTCTTC. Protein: CASSVTGSSYNEQFF.

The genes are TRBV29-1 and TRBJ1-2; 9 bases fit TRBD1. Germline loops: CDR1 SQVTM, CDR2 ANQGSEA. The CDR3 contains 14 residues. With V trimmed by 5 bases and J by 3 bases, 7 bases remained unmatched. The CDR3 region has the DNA TGCAGCGTTCTGGACAGGGGTAAATACTATGGCTACACCTTC. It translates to CSVLDRGKYYGYTF.

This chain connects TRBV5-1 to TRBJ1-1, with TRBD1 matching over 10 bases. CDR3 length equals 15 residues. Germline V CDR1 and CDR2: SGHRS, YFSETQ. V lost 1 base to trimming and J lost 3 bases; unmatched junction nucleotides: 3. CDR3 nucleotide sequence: TGCGCCAGCAGCTTGCGACAGGGGGCCGACACTGAAGCTTTCTTT. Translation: CASSLRQGADTEAFF. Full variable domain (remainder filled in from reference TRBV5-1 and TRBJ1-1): KAGVTQTPRYLIKTRGQQVTLSCSPISGHRSVSWYQQTPGQGLQFLFEYFSETQRNKGNFPGRFSGRQFSNSRSEMNVSTLELGDSALYLCASSLRQGADTEAFFGQGTRLTVV.

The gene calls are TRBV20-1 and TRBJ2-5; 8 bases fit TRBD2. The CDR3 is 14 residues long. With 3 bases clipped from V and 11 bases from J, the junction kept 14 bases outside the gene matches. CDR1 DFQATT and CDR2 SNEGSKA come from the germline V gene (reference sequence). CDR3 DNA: TGCAGTGCTAGTTCGGGGGGGCCCGGAGAAGAGCAGTACTTC. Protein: CSASSGGPGEEQYF.

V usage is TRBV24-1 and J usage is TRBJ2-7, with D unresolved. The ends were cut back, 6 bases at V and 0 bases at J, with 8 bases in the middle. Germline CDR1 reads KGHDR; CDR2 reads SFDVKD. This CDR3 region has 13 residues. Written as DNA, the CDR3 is TGTGCCACCAGTACAGAGGTCTCCTACGAGCAGTACTTC. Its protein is CATSTEVSYEQYF.

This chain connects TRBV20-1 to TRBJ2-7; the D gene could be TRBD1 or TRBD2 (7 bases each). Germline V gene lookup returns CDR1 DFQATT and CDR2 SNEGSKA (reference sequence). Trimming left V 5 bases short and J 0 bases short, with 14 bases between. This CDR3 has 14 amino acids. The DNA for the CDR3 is TGCAGTGCTTGGCAGGGGGGGAACTCCTACGAGCAGTACTTC. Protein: CSAWQGGNSYEQYF.

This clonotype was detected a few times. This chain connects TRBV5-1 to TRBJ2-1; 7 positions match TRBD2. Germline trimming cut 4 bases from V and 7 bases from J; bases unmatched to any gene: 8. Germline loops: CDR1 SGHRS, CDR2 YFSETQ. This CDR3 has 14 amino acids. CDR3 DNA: TGCGCCAGCAGCCTCCTGCAGGGAGGGAATGAGCAGTTCTTC. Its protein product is CASSLLQGGNEQFF.

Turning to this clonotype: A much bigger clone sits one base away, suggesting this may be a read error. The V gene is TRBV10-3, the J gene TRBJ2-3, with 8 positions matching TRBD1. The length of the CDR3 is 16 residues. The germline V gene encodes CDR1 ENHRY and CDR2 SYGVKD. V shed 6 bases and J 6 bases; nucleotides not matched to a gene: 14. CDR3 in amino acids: CAIRDRETGARDTQYF. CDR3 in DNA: TGTGCCATCAGAGATCGAGAGACAGGGGCCAGGGATACGCAGTATTTT.

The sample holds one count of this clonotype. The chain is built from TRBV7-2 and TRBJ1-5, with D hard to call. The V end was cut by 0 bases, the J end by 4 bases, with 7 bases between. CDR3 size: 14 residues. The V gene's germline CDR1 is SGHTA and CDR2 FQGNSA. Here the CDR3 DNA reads TGTGCCAGCAGCTTAGCGTGGGGAAATCAGCCCCAGCATTTT. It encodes CASSLAWGNQPQHF. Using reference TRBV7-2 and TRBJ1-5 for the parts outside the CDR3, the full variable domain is GAGVSQSPSNKVTEKGKDVELRCDPISGHTALYWYRQSLGQGLEFLIYFQGNSAPDKSGLPSDRFSAERTGGSVSTLTIQRTQQEDSAVYLCASSLAWGNQPQHFGDGTRLSIL.